Following are 21 T cell receptor beta chains from one sample sequenced in a study of vaccination and CD4 T cells after COVID-19. Researchers used the Oncomine TCR Beta short-read assay to sequence DNA from cultured CD4+ T cells. Genomic DNA from cultured CD4+ T cells was extracted. TCRdb used MiXCR to reprocess the PCR reads, holding one entry per CDR3 protein. The sample records some 10,000 distinct CDR3 sequences, roughly 28% being singletons. Noted treatment: approximately 9-day PBMC culture with coronavirus spike peptide pools or control peptides (ViraFEST assay). Pre-COVID-19 pandemic sampling (2011-2018) yielded the unexposed donor's CD4+ T cells. What these receptors recognize is not known. The sequencing input was CD4+ T cells from blood, cultured in vitro. These receptors were collected from a human donor in good health.

This clonotype was counted a few times. The CDR3, as DNA: TGTGCCAGTAGTACCGACGGAGTAAGCTCCTATAATTCACCCCTCCACTTT. It encodes CASSTDGVSSYNSPLHF. V usage is TRBV19 and J usage is TRBJ1-6; unclear D gene. The V gene lost 4 bases and the J gene lost 0 bases, with 13 bases spanning the gap. There are 17 residues in the CDR3. Germline-derived CDR1 and CDR2 are LNHDA and SQIVND (reference sequence).

This clonotype came up a few times. This chain joins TRBV7-2 and TRBJ1-6; 7 nucleotides line up with TRBD1. This CDR3 spans 14 amino acids. In germline, CDR1 is SGHTA, CDR2 FQGNSA. V was clipped by 4 bases and J by 5 bases; unmatched bases: 2. The CDR3 DNA is TGTGCCAGCAGCTGGACAGGAAATAATTCACCCCTCCACTTT. It encodes CASSWTGNNSPLHF.

V is TRBV4-1 and J is TRBJ1-5; a weak D match, TRBD1 (6 bases). V gave up 0 bases and J gave up 5 bases, with 17 bases separating them. This CDR3 has 17 residues. The germline CDR1 and CDR2 sequences are MGHRA and YSYEKL. The chain's CDR3 is CASSQEGGVWADQPQHF. The CDR3 nucleotides read TGCGCCAGCAGCCAAGAAGGGGGTGTTTGGGCTGATCAGCCCCAGCATTTT.

This CDR3 is CASSLGLGAEAFF. CDR3 nucleotide sequence: TGCGCCAGCAGCTTGGGACTAGGCGCTGAAGCTTTCTTT. The J gene is TRBJ1-1, the V gene TRBV5-1; D not certain. Trimming removed 0 bases at V and 6 bases at J, with 9 bases between. The CDR3 has 13 residues. The germline V gene encodes CDR1 SGHRS and CDR2 YFSETQ.

The chain carries TRBV20-1 and TRBJ2-1; tentatively, D is TRBD1 (6 bases). CDR1 is DFQATT and CDR2 is SNEGSKA in the germline V gene (reference sequence). With 1 base removed from V and 3 bases from J, the gap between germline ends came to 16 bases. This CDR3 has 16 residues. As DNA, the CDR3 is TGCAGTGCTAGAGCTTGGGGACAAACCTTCTACAATGAGCAGTTCTTC. It translates to CSARAWGQTFYNEQFF.

This clonotype was observed a handful of times. The chain couples TRBV20-1 to TRBJ1-2; 7 bases line up with TRBD1. The CDR3 contains 16 residues. Trimming at V came to 1 base and at J to 4 bases, leaving 12 bases not matched to a gene. The germline V gene has CDR1 DFQATT and CDR2 SNEGSKA (reference sequence). The CDR3 protein is CSARAEGAMNVYGYTF. The CDR3 nucleotides are TGCAGTGCTAGAGCCGAGGGGGCGATGAACGTCTATGGCTACACCTTC.

This clonotype came up a few times. This chain links TRBV7-2 with TRBJ1-1; the D gene is possibly TRBD1 (5 bases). The CDR3 sequence is 14 residues long. CDR1 is SGHTA and CDR2 is FQGNSA in the germline V gene. The V and J ends lost 4 bases and 0 bases respectively, with 9 bases between them. DNA for the CDR3: TGTGCCAGCAGCTCGTACAGGATGAACACTGAAGCTTTCTTT. Its translation is CASSSYRMNTEAFF.

This clonotype was picked up a small number of times. The J gene is TRBJ1-5, the V gene TRBV7-2, with 7 bases aligning to TRBD1. CDR1 and CDR2 from the germline V gene are SGHTA and FQGNSA. The CDR3 runs to 15 residues. Trimming removed 5 bases from V and 7 bases from J; junction bases left unmatched: 11. The CDR3 loop is CASSPNDRDGQPQHF. The CDR3 DNA sequence: TGTGCCAGCAGCCCAAACGACAGGGACGGCCAGCCCCAGCATTTT.

The chain has TRBV20-1 and TRBJ1-2, with D possibly TRBD1 on 5 matching bases. CDR3 length equals 12 residues. The V end was cut by 5 bases, the J end by 4 bases, with 11 bases between. Germline CDR1 DFQATT, CDR2 SNEGSKA (reference sequence). The CDR3 nucleotides are TGCAGTGCTCCAGACAGCACCTATGGCTACACCTTC. It codes for CSAPDSTYGYTF.

There are a few counts of this clonotype. The gene calls are TRBV28 and TRBJ1-5; D unclear. Germline V gene sequence: CDR1 MDHEN, CDR2 SYDVKM. Between the trimmed V and J ends, which lost 5 bases and 9 bases, there was a span of 11 bases. The CDR3 consists of 12 residues. The CDR3 nucleotides read TGTGCCAGCAGTAGCCGTGCGGGGCCCCAGCATTTT. The encoded protein is CASSSRAGPQHF.

The chain has TRBV18 and TRBJ2-7; TRBD2 matches at 7 bases. Per the germline V gene, CDR1 is KGHSH and CDR2 is LQKENI. The trim removed 3 bases at V and 2 bases at J, leaving 7 bases unmatched. The CDR3 covers 15 residues. The chain's CDR3 is CASSPGLAETYEQYF. CDR3 DNA: TGTGCCAGCTCACCTGGGCTAGCGGAAACCTACGAGCAGTACTTC.

The genes are TRBV6-1 and TRBJ1-1; TRBD1 matches at 8 bases. This CDR3 comprises 15 residues. Germline trimming cut 7 bases from V and 5 bases from J; bases unmatched to any gene: 12. In germline, CDR1 is MNHNS, CDR2 SASEGT. CDR3 sequence (DNA): TGTGCCAGCAAATTCCGACAGGGGCGCGGGACTGAAGCTTTCTTT. Residues: CASKFRQGRGTEAFF.

This clonotype was observed a handful of times. The genes are TRBV7-3 and TRBJ2-6; 7 positions agree with TRBD2. The CDR3 totals 16 residues. V shed 0 bases and J 2 bases; nucleotides not matched to a gene: 1. The germline V gene has CDR1 SGHTA and CDR2 FQGTGA. The CDR3 region has the DNA TGTGCCAGCAGCTTAACGGGAGGGCCTGGGGCCAACGTCCTGACTTTC. It encodes CASSLTGGPGANVLTF. Using reference TRBV7-3 and TRBJ2-6 for the parts outside the CDR3, the full variable domain is GAGVSQTPSNKVTEKGKYVELRCDPISGHTALYWYRQSLGQGPEFLIYFQGTGAADDSGLPNDRFFAVRPEGSVSTLKIQRTERGDSAVYLCASSLTGGPGANVLTFGAGSRLTVL.

V gene TRBV9 combines with J gene TRBJ1-5; D ambiguous. The CDR3 extends over 12 amino acids. Germline CDR1 SGDLS, CDR2 YYNGEE. Deletions cut 5 bases from V and 4 bases from J, with 7 bases between. The CDR3 bases are TGTGCCAGCAGGAGGAGAAATCAGCCCCAGCATTTT. This codes for CASRRRNQPQHF.

There are a few counts of this clonotype. The chain recombines TRBV19 with TRBJ2-7; the D gene is possibly TRBD1 (6 bases). With 8 bases removed from V and 3 bases from J, the gap between germline ends came to 14 bases. Germline CDR1 is LNHDA and CDR2 is SQIVND (reference sequence). The CDR3 runs to 13 residues. The CDR3 nucleotides read TGTGCCAGTGCAAGGGACACCTACTACGAGCAGTACTTC. Translating gives CASARDTYYEQYF.

This clonotype was counted only a few times. The CDR3 region is CASSQGGEMEKLFF. In DNA form, the CDR3 reads TGCGCCAGCAGCCAAGGAGGAGAAATGGAAAAACTGTTTTTT. The rearrangement uses TRBV4-3 and TRBJ1-4; D gene unclear. V lost 1 base and J 8 bases, leaving 11 bases between the germline ends. The length of the CDR3 is 14 residues. Germline CDR1 is LGHNA and CDR2 is YSLEER.

The CDR3 sequence: CASSQDLRGETQYF. The DNA for the CDR3 is TGCGCCAGCAGCCAAGATTTGCGGGGGGAGACCCAGTACTTC. V is TRBV4-3 and J is TRBJ2-5; 7 nucleotides match TRBD2. CDR1 is LGHNA, CDR2 YSLEER, per germline. J lost 5 bases, V lost 0 bases, and 3 bases had no gene match. CDR3 length equals 14 residues.

This clonotype has only a few counts. The chain joins TRBV7-9 to TRBJ2-7; TRBD2 might be the D (6 bases). Between the trimmed V and J ends, which lost 5 bases and 6 bases, there was a span of 14 bases. The CDR3 runs 13 residues. From germline, CDR1 is SEHNR and CDR2 FQNEAQ (reference sequence). The CDR3 sequence: CASSPSGFGEQYF. In DNA, the CDR3 is TGTGCCAGCAGCCCAAGCGGGTTCGGCGAGCAGTACTTC.

This clonotype has only a few counts. The rearrangement uses TRBV7-3 and TRBJ2-5; 7 bases line up with TRBD1. Germline V CDR1 and CDR2: SGHTA, FQGTGA. V dropped 2 bases and J dropped 1; count of bases not matched to a gene: 4. The CDR3 spans 15 residues. The CDR3: CASSLLPGGQETQYF. The CDR3 DNA reads TGTGCCAGCAGCTTATTACCAGGGGGCCAAGAGACCCAGTACTTC. Supplemented by reference TRBV7-3 and TRBJ2-5, the full variable domain reads GAGVSQTPSNKVTEKGKYVELRCDPISGHTALYWYRQSLGQGPEFLIYFQGTGAADDSGLPNDRFFAVRPEGSVSTLKIQRTERGDSAVYLCASSLLPGGQETQYFGPGTRLLVL.

This chain connects TRBV24-1 to TRBJ2-5; a weak D match, TRBD2 (5 bases). The CDR3 is 15 amino acids. V lost 2 bases, J lost 1 base, and 10 bases lay in between. Germline assignment: CDR1 KGHDR and CDR2 SFDVKD. Written as DNA, the CDR3 is TGTGCCACCAGTGATTCTAGAACTAGCCAAGAGACCCAGTACTTC. This codes for CATSDSRTSQETQYF.

The V gene is TRBV7-6, the J gene TRBJ2-3; possible D gene TRBD2, 5 bases. V lost 5 bases and J 4 bases, leaving 7 bases between the germline ends. This CDR3 has 12 amino acids. The germline V gene has CDR1 SGHVS and CDR2 FNYEAQ. This CDR3 is CASSPRADTQYF. The CDR3 nucleotides are TGTGCCAGCAGCCCGAGGGCAGATACGCAGTATTTT.